Included here is one T cell receptor beta chain sequence, with context. Its antigen remains unidentified. The data were obtained in a study of siplizumab effects on memory and regulatory T cells. Study-level points and caveats: Mappable CD4+ clones that were alloreactive averaged roughly 69% Treg-derived with siplizumab versus roughly 27% in controls. Suppressive capability of dividing Tregs from siplizumab cultures went unverified. Naive T cells were seemingly more diverse than memory cells, and major contributions to the alloresponse seemed to be made by them.

Data came from immunoSEQ multiplex PCR; TCRdb stores just in-frame clones and leaves some out. The repertoire holds 15,000 to 20,000 clones, with roughly two fifths as singletons. The cells of the mixed lymphocyte reaction underwent an approximately six-day coculture at 37°C. There are 19 residues in the CDR3. V gave up 2 bases and J gave up 0 bases; unmatched junction bases: 9. Germline loops: CDR1 SGHNT, CDR2 YYREEE (reference sequence). Sequencing input: CFSE-low (dividing) CD4+ T cells sorted from an allogeneic mixed lymphocyte reaction. This chain joins TRBV5-4 and TRBJ2-1; 12 bases are shared with TRBD2. This sequence was found in a human donor in good health; the cells came from an allogeneic mixed lymphocyte reaction. Some clones in this sample may be carry-over from other donors' samples. This CDR3 reads CASSFRLAGAASSYNEQFF. CDR3 in DNA: TGTGCCAGCAGCTTTCGACTAGCGGGGGCCGCATCCTCCTACAATGAGCAGTTCTTC.